The 12 T cell receptor beta chains below were found in one sample sequenced in a study of blood T cell repertoires in COVID-19. Generated by immunoSEQ multiplex PCR, the TCRdb table keeps only in-frame clones and is missing some. The sample lists around 130,000 clones, approximately 90% seen once, with roughly 11% in the top ten. Sequencing was performed on peripheral blood. These TCRs come from an elderly woman with acute or convalescent COVID-19.

V usage is TRBV7-9 and J usage is TRBJ2-3; 7 nucleotides line up with TRBD2. V lost 5 bases and J lost 4; bases outside the gene matches: 12. The V gene's germline CDR1 is SEHNR and CDR2 FQNEAQ (reference sequence). The CDR3 runs to 16 residues. CDR3 in amino acids: CASSPSGAYTPDTQYF. In DNA, the CDR3 is TGTGCCAGCAGCCCAAGCGGGGCCTACACCCCAGATACGCAGTATTTT.

The CDR3 loop reads CASSRQGFGDQPQHF. The DNA for the CDR3 is TGTGCCAGTAGTCGACAGGGTTTTGGGGATCAGCCCCAGCATTTT. This chain connects TRBV19 to TRBJ1-5; TRBD1 matches at 7 bases. Germline V CDR1 and CDR2: LNHDA, SQIVND (reference sequence). Unmatched junction bases numbered 9, after V lost 5 bases and J lost 5 bases. The CDR3 loop spans 15 amino acids.

A single count supports this clone. The chain links TRBV7-2 to TRBJ2-7, with 7 positions matching TRBD1. Germline lookup yields CDR1 SGHTA and CDR2 FQGNSA. The V segment lost 1 base and the J segment 4 bases; nucleotides outside the gene matches: 7. The CDR3 runs 15 residues. CDR3 sequence (DNA): TGTGCCAGCAGCTTAGAGGGACAGATACCTTACGAGCAGTACTTC. Encoded protein: CASSLEGQIPYEQYF.

The chain recombines TRBV6-6 with TRBJ1-1; TRBD1 aligns across 9 bases. CDR1 is MNHNY, CDR2 SVGAGI, per germline (reference sequence). Trimming cost V 1 base and J 4 bases; bases outside gene matches: 7. The CDR3 contains 16 residues. CDR3 sequence (DNA): TGTGCCAGCAGTTACTTGGGGGACAGGGTAGGCACTGAAGCTTTCTTT. It translates to CASSYLGDRVGTEAFF.

The chain couples TRBV5-6 to TRBJ1-1; no definite D call. The germline gives CDR1 SGHDT, CDR2 YYEEEE. The CDR3 is made up of 16 amino acids. Trimming took 0 bases from V and 3 from J, leaving 15 bases between them. CDR3 in amino acids: CASSLGGLRGYTEAFF. For the CDR3, the DNA is TGTGCCAGCAGCTTGGGGGGATTGCGGGGATACACTGAAGCTTTCTTT.

This clone was observed a single time. This CDR3 reads CSATPGSEAFF. In DNA, the CDR3 is TGCAGCGCCACCCCAGGGTCTGAAGCTTTCTTT. The rearrangement links TRBV29-1 to TRBJ1-1, with TRBD1 as a possible D gene (5 bases). Trimming removed 7 bases from V and 6 bases from J, with 12 bases in between. Germline CDR1 and CDR2: SQVTM and ANQGSEA. This CDR3 has 11 amino acids.

This rearrangement joins TRBV15 to TRBJ1-5; TRBD1 is a possible D gene (5 bases). Germline V gene sequence: CDR1 LNHNV, CDR2 YYDKDF (reference sequence). V dropped 3 bases and J dropped 0 bases, with 9 bases sitting between them. CDR3 length equals 15 residues. CDR3 DNA sequence: TGTGCCACCAGCAGTAAAAGGGGTAGCAATCAGCCCCAGCATTTT. Translating it yields CATSSKRGSNQPQHF.

This chain uses TRBV18 with TRBJ2-1; weak D call: TRBD1 (6 bases). V lost 4 bases, J lost 9 bases, and 10 bases lay in between. Germline lookup yields CDR1 KGHSH and CDR2 LQKENI. The CDR3 spans 12 residues. CDR3 DNA: TGTGCCAGCTCACTACAGGGTGCTGAGCAGTTCTTC. This translates into CASSLQGAEQFF. Together with reference TRBV18 and TRBJ2-1, the CDR3 gives the full variable domain: NAGVMQNPRHLVRRRGQEARLRCSPMKGHSHVYWYRQLPEEGLKFMVYLQKENIIDESGMPKERFSAEFPKEGPSILRIQQVVRGDSAAYFCASSLQGAEQFFGPGTRLTVL.

The V and J genes are TRBV7-3 and TRBJ2-2, with D tentatively TRBD2 (6 bases). Germline CDR1 and CDR2: SGHTA and FQGTGA. This CDR3 has 14 amino acids. V was pared by 0 bases and J by 4 bases, with 6 bases between. This CDR3 is CASSLTGGTGELFF. The CDR3 nucleotides are TGTGCCAGCAGCTTAACGGGAGGCACCGGGGAGCTGTTTTTT.

The chain is built from TRBV29-1 and TRBJ2-2; D perhaps matches TRBD1 (6 bases). V was pared by 6 bases and J by 0 bases, with 8 bases between. CDR1 and CDR2 (germline): SQVTM, ANQGSEA. This CDR3 region has 13 residues. CDR3 loop: CSVGHTNTGELFF. The CDR3, as DNA: TGCAGCGTGGGACACACGAACACCGGGGAGCTGTTTTTT.

V usage is TRBV7-2 and J usage is TRBJ1-2; D uncertain. Between the trimmed V and J ends, which lost 5 bases and 4 bases, there was a span of 17 bases. CDR1 and CDR2 from the germline V gene are SGHTA and FQGNSA. The CDR3 extends over 15 amino acids. Here the CDR3 DNA reads TGTGCCAGCAGCCTAGGGATTAGGGAGGGCTATGGCTACACCTTC. The encoded protein is CASSLGIREGYGYTF.

The chain has TRBV6-1 and TRBJ2-5; maybe TRBD2 (5 bases). This CDR3 has 15 residues. Trimming shortened V by 2 bases and J by 3 bases, and 13 bases separated the two germline ends. Germline V gives CDR1 MNHNS, CDR2 SASEGT. This chain's CDR3 is CASSEIASQEETQYF. The CDR3 region has the DNA TGTGCCAGCAGTGAAATCGCTAGCCAGGAAGAGACCCAGTACTTC.